This passage covers 27 T cell receptor beta chains from one sample sequenced in a study of T-cell memory formation after mild COVID-19. Each CDR3 protein is one row after TCRdb ran MiXCR on the 5' RACE reads. The sample lists 350,000 to 450,000 distinct CDR3 sequences, 20% seen once, with around 9.2% in the top ten. Sequenced input: PBMCs or a T cell subset sorted from them (not recorded which). These receptors all stem from an adult woman who had mild COVID-19 (a few samples of this study predate the infection). Cell type and time point are not known.

The rearrangement links TRBV5-1 to TRBJ2-3, with D possibly TRBD1 on 6 matching bases. Germline-derived CDR1 and CDR2 are SGHRS and YFSETQ. V was cut by 1 base and J by 2 bases, with 11 bases left in between. This CDR3 contains 15 residues. The CDR3 coding sequence is TGCGCCAGCAGCTTGACAGGGCCACCCACAGATACGCAGTATTTT. Translating it yields CASSLTGPPTDTQYF.

Many counts were recorded for this clonotype. The chain couples TRBV29-1 to TRBJ2-1; 11 bases are shared with TRBD2. Germline CDR1 and CDR2: SQVTM and ANQGSEA. This CDR3 has 16 residues. Trimming cost V 6 bases and J 5 bases; bases outside gene matches: 12. CDR3 bases: TGCAGCGTCGACGGGAGACTAGCGGGGTTCAACAATGAGCAGTTCTTC. It codes for CSVDGRLAGFNNEQFF.

This chain joins TRBV19 and TRBJ2-5; TRBD2 matches at 12 bases. This CDR3 has 18 amino acids. Trimming removed 4 bases from V and 0 bases from J; junction bases left unmatched: 9. CDR1 is LNHDA, CDR2 SQIVND, per germline (reference sequence). The CDR3 bases are TGTGCCAGTAGTAAAAGGACTAGCGGGACATTAGACCAAGAGACCCAGTACTTC. Translation: CASSKRTSGTLDQETQYF.

In its sample, this clonotype was seen a few times. The J gene is TRBJ1-2, the V gene TRBV7-2; no definite D call. Per germline, CDR1 SGHTA and CDR2 FQGNSA. This CDR3 is 14 amino acids long. Trimming cost V 6 bases and J 4 bases, with 15 bases left between them. CDR3 region: CASRDDGRFYGYTF. For the CDR3, the DNA is TGTGCCAGCAGAGACGACGGGAGATTCTATGGCTACACCTTC.

The chain is built from TRBV5-1 and TRBJ2-1, with D maybe TRBD2 (6 bases). V was shortened by 4 bases and J by 5 bases, with 13 bases between the two germline ends. CDR1 and CDR2 from the germline V gene are SGHRS and YFSETQ. The CDR3 has 14 amino acids. CDR3 DNA: TGCGCCAGCAGCACAGAGACGGGAGACAATGAGCAGTTCTTC. Amino acids: CASSTETGDNEQFF.

The chain couples TRBV30 to TRBJ2-4, with TRBD2 as a possible D gene (7 bases). CDR3 length equals 18 residues. With 4 bases removed from V and 0 bases from J, the gap between germline ends came to 22 bases. The germline gives CDR1 GTSNPN, CDR2 SVGIG (reference sequence). CDR3: CAWTTTGGRSLAKNIQYF. The CDR3 nucleotides are TGTGCCTGGACTACAACGGGGGGCAGATCACTAGCCAAAAACATTCAGTACTTC.

This clonotype was observed a handful of times. The chain is built from TRBV10-3 and TRBJ1-5, with a possible D match to TRBD1 (5 bases). The CDR3 spans 14 residues. Germline V gives CDR1 ENHRY, CDR2 SYGVKD. V lost 0 bases and J lost 6, with 9 bases in between. CDR3: CAISESGGRQPQHF. The DNA of the CDR3 is TGTGCCATCAGTGAGTCCGGGGGTCGTCAGCCCCAGCATTTT.

This clonotype has more than one count but fewer than ten. V and J are TRBV5-1 and TRBJ1-2, with D tentatively TRBD1 (6 bases). This CDR3 region has 13 residues. With 3 bases removed from V and 5 bases from J, the gap between germline ends came to 11 bases. The germline CDR1 and CDR2 sequences are SGHRS and YFSETQ. The CDR3 nucleotides read TGCGCCAGCAGCTACGGACAGTCTTATGGCTACACCTTC. Amino acid sequence: CASSYGQSYGYTF.

The rearrangement joins TRBV7-8 to TRBJ1-2, with D possibly TRBD1 on 6 matching bases. Trimming cost V 0 bases and J 4 bases, with 15 bases left between them. Germline V CDR1 and CDR2: SGHVS, FQNEAQ. This CDR3 has 16 residues. CDR3 nucleotides: TGTGCCAGCAGCTTAGCTTTGGGGGGGCGCGGCTATGGCTACACCTTC. It specifies CASSLALGGRGYGYTF.

This clonotype was counted a few times. The rearrangement links TRBV6-1 to TRBJ2-1; 11 bases line up with TRBD2. V lost 7 bases and J lost 8; bases outside the gene matches: 13. This CDR3 region has 16 residues. CDR1 MNHNS and CDR2 SASEGT come from the germline V gene. This chain's CDR3 is CASTPMTSGAYHEQFF. The CDR3, as DNA: TGTGCCAGCACCCCGATGACTAGCGGGGCTTACCATGAGCAGTTCTTC.

This clonotype was observed a handful of times. The chain employs TRBV7-9 and TRBJ2-2, with a tentative D call TRBD1 (6 bases). The CDR3 is made up of 14 amino acids. Trimming stripped 5 bases from V and 4 bases from J, with 11 bases between. Germline V CDR1 and CDR2: SEHNR, FQNEAQ (reference sequence). The DNA of the CDR3 is TGTGCCAGCAGCCACAGGGTACTCACCGGGGAGCTGTTTTTT. This encodes CASSHRVLTGELFF.

V usage is TRBV7-2 and J usage is TRBJ2-7; D may correspond to TRBD1 or TRBD2 (6 bases each). Trimming shortened V by 1 base and J by 3 bases, and 13 bases separated the two germline ends. Germline V gives CDR1 SGHTA, CDR2 FQGNSA. This CDR3 contains 15 residues. The CDR3 region has the DNA TGTGCCAGCAGCTTAGATGGGGGGCGCGTCTACGAGCAGTACTTC. This gives the protein CASSLDGGRVYEQYF.

The rearrangement uses TRBV23-1 and TRBJ2-6; D may be TRBD2 (6 bases). TRBV23-1 is filed as an ORF, its function uncertain. The germline V and J ends were trimmed by 0 bases and 2 bases, with 11 bases remaining between them. The CDR3 extends over 17 amino acids. The CDR3 coding sequence is TGCGCCAGCAGTCAATCGACGGGGGTTGCTGGGGCCAACGTCCTGACTTTC. Translation gives CASSQSTGVAGANVLTF.

This chain joins TRBV30 and TRBJ1-5, with unresolved D. Per germline, CDR1 GTSNPN and CDR2 SVGIG (reference sequence). CDR3 length equals 14 residues. V lost 0 bases and J 5 bases, leaving 11 bases between the germline ends. The CDR3 coding sequence is TGTGCCTGGAGTGTAGCCAGGCGGGATCAGCCCCAGCATTTT. It codes for CAWSVARRDQPQHF.

The chain uses TRBV15 and TRBJ2-1, with D possibly matching TRBD1 (6 bases). CDR1 and CDR2 (germline): LNHNV, YYDKDF (reference sequence). V gave up 4 bases and J gave up 2 bases, with 12 bases separating them. CDR3 length: 15 residues. CDR3 amino acids: CATSIGQTAYNEQFF. The CDR3 coding sequence is TGTGCCACCAGCATAGGACAGACAGCCTACAATGAGCAGTTCTTC.

The rearrangement uses TRBV30 and TRBJ2-3; D is unresolved. The CDR3 covers 11 residues. CDR1 is GTSNPN, CDR2 SVGIG, per germline (reference sequence). The V end was cut by 3 bases, the J end by 9 bases, with 10 bases between. The CDR3 coding sequence is TGTGCCTGGAGCTCGCAAGGGACGCAGTATTTT. This translates into CAWSSQGTQYF.

The V and J genes are TRBV15 and TRBJ2-1; tentative D call: TRBD2 (6 bases). V shed 7 bases and J shed 4 bases, with 17 bases lying between them. The CDR3 is 15 residues long. Germline V lookup: CDR1 LNHNV, CDR2 YYDKDF (reference sequence). The CDR3 sequence is CATTRGGAGYNEQFF. The CDR3 DNA sequence: TGTGCCACCACCCGAGGAGGGGCGGGGTACAATGAGCAGTTCTTC. Supplemented by reference TRBV15 and TRBJ2-1, the full variable domain reads DAMVIQNPRYQVTQFGKPVTLSCSQTLNHNVMYWYQQKSSQAPKLLFHYYDKDFNNEADTPDNFQSRRPNTSFCFLDIRSPGLGDTAMYLCATTRGGAGYNEQFFGPGTRLTVL.

V and J are TRBV27 and TRBJ2-4, with a tentative D call TRBD2 (7 bases). Looked up from germline, CDR1 is MNHEY and CDR2 is SMNVEV (reference sequence). The CDR3 extends over 16 amino acids. Deletions cut 5 bases from V and 0 bases from J, with 14 bases between. The CDR3 sequence: CASSPAGAGAKNIQYF. In DNA, the CDR3 is TGTGCCAGCAGTCCGGCGGGGGCCGGAGCCAAAAACATTCAGTACTTC.

This clonotype was observed a handful of times. The rearrangement links TRBV20-1 to TRBJ2-5; possibly TRBD2 for D (6 bases). This CDR3 comprises 13 residues. The V and J ends lost 4 bases and 5 bases respectively, with 14 bases between them. The germline V gene has CDR1 DFQATT and CDR2 SNEGSKA (reference sequence). The CDR3 nucleotides are TGCAGTGCTACCGGCGCGGGGCGTGAGACCCAGTACTTC. Amino acids: CSATGAGRETQYF.

The V gene is TRBV12-3 or TRBV12-4, the J gene TRBJ1-5; 7 positions match TRBD1. V shed 7 bases, J shed 3 bases, and the junction held 9 bases outside the gene matches. This CDR3 contains 15 residues. CDR3 sequence: CASTLRDRTNQPQHF. The CDR3 nucleotides are TGTGCCAGCACTCTCCGGGACAGAACCAATCAGCCCCAGCATTTT.

This clonotype was found a few times. The chain has TRBV19 and TRBJ1-6; weak D call: TRBD1 (5 bases). Germline values: CDR1 LNHDA, CDR2 SQIVND (reference sequence). The CDR3 is 14 amino acids. V lost 6 bases and J 10 bases, leaving 16 bases between the germline ends. CDR3 nucleotides: TGTGCCAGTAGCAGGGACCGTGGTGGATCACCCCTCCACTTT. Amino acid sequence: CASSRDRGGSPLHF.

The chain has TRBV29-1 and TRBJ1-1; 8 bases align to TRBD1. Trimming at V came to 1 base and at J to 7 bases, leaving 20 bases not matched to a gene. CDR1 SQVTM and CDR2 ANQGSEA come from the germline V gene. This CDR3 is built from 18 residues. CDR3 in DNA: TGCAGCGTTGAAGTCAGAGCCGGATTCAGGGACAGGCCGGTTGAAGCTTTCTTT. Protein sequence: CSVEVRAGFRDRPVEAFF.

The chain couples TRBV18 to TRBJ1-2; tentative D call: TRBD1 (6 bases). The germline CDR1 and CDR2 sequences are KGHSH and LQKENI. This CDR3 comprises 16 residues. V dropped 5 bases and J dropped 8 bases, with 24 bases sitting between them. CDR3 coding DNA: TGTGCCAGCTCAGCACAAAACGGGATCCGGGACAAAGGCTACACCTTC. Protein sequence: CASSAQNGIRDKGYTF.

This clonotype was recorded a few times. The chain couples TRBV18 to TRBJ2-7; D unresolved. Germline CDR1 reads KGHSH; CDR2 reads LQKENI. The CDR3 spans 14 residues. V was pared by 0 bases and J by 3 bases, with 9 bases between. CDR3 bases: TGTGCCAGCTCACCACCAGAAACCTACTACGAGCAGTACTTC. Protein sequence: CASSPPETYYEQYF.

This CDR3 is CASSLRAERGSYNEQFF. The CDR3 nucleotides read TGTGCCAGCAGCTTAAGGGCCGAGCGGGGCTCCTACAATGAGCAGTTCTTC. V and J are TRBV7-3 and TRBJ2-1; 7 nucleotides match TRBD2. The V and J ends lost 1 base and 0 bases, in that order; junction bases with no gene match: 6. Germline V lookup: CDR1 SGHTA, CDR2 FQGTGA. There are 17 residues in the CDR3.

This clonotype showed up just a few times. The gene calls are TRBV7-9 and TRBJ2-1, with 9 bases that match TRBD1. The CDR3 loop spans 17 amino acids. The germline V gene encodes CDR1 SEHNR and CDR2 FQNEAQ (reference sequence). J gave up 0 bases and V 3 bases, and 6 bases lay outside the gene matches. This chain's CDR3 is CASSLWTGVSSYNEQFF. The CDR3 DNA follows: TGTGCCAGCAGCTTGTGGACAGGGGTCAGCTCCTACAATGAGCAGTTCTTC. The whole variable domain, filled in from reference TRBV7-9 and TRBJ2-1, reads DTGVSQNPRHKITKRGQNVTFRCDPISEHNRLYWYRQTLGQGPEFLTYFQNEAQLEKSRLLSDRFSAERPKGSFSTLEIQRTEQGDSAMYLCASSLWTGVSSYNEQFFGPGTRLTVL.

The V and J genes are TRBV11-3 and TRBJ2-3; 7 nucleotides line up with TRBD2. The junction had 8 bases not matched to a gene; V was cut back by 5 bases and J by 3 bases. This CDR3 spans 15 amino acids. The V gene's germline CDR1 is SGHNT and CDR2 YENEEA. CDR3 in DNA: TGTGCCAGCAGCCTAAGGCTAGCGGAGACAGATACGCAGTATTTT. This sequence encodes CASSLRLAETDTQYF.